The entry below describes one TCR beta chain. The record originates from a study of blood T cell repertoires in COVID-19. Study-level background: The cDNA or gDNA used as material had been derived from T cells, B-cell-depleted T cells, or PBMCs.

Sequencing used immunoSEQ multiplex PCR; TCRdb keeps in-frame clones, though not all of them. The top ten clones hold 6% to 6.5% of a sample with 50,000 to 65,000 clones, 83% of them seen once. Germline V gives CDR1 SGHRS, CDR2 YFSETQ. The length of the CDR3 is 13 residues. V shed 4 bases and J shed 0 bases, with 7 bases lying between them. Sequenced: peripheral blood. This clonotype was sampled from a human donor in a cohort sampled during active COVID-19. The gene calls are TRBV5-1 and TRBJ2-5, with D unresolved. Here the CDR3 reads CASSPLYQETQYF. The CDR3 nucleotides are TGCGCCAGCAGCCCTTTGTACCAAGAGACCCAGTACTTC.